This T cell receptor (beta chain) was obtained from a study of cytomegalovirus exposure and HLA in healthy donors (TCRdb year 2017). With respect to the entire study: According to an earlier analysis of a few hundred of the donors, roughly 180 million T cells yielded over 100 million unique TCR beta sequences and 250 to 350 Gb of sequence data. Every repertoire in the discovery cohort had been generated on one and the same sequencing platform. Because of strong linkage in the cohort, five DR-DQ haplotypes were treated as single units for association and clustering. The T cell repertoires of under 700 subjects were profiled by immunosequencing and related to cytomegalovirus serostatus. On average, around 240,000 unique TCR beta nucleotide sequences were sequenced per donor among about 400 genotyped donors of the cohort, with roughly 19% of those sequences being non-productive. In addition to the first cohort of 650 to 750 subjects, a separate validation cohort of 130 or so different subjects was used. The number of typed donors differed by locus: roughly 629-640 for A, B, C, DRB1 and DQB1; 500 to 550 for DQA1; some 590 for DPA1; and 400 to 480 for DPB1. Of the approximately 400 genotyped donors, around 81% fell in the genetic ancestry cluster associated with self-reported Caucasian donors. HLA typing covered class I and class II loci at four-digit resolution. Alongside the repertoire data, information on donor age, sex, ethnicity and CMV serostatus was compiled. Approximately 300 gigabases of sequencing data and 75 million to 85 million unique TCR sequences made up an early release that covered some 640 HLA-typed donors. In a later genetic analysis, genome-wide SNP genotypes for about three fifths of the roughly 670 donors were used, and that subset was treated as a discovery cohort. High-throughput TCR immunosequencing, statistical association of individual TCRs with disease status, and machine learning were combined to predict cytomegalovirus infection status. To decide whether each TCR beta V gene segment behaved as functional or pseudogenic, an earlier analysis of some 600 of the donors relied on high-throughput TCR beta sequencing. The study aimed to test whether cataloging public T cell receptors could reveal signatures of past pathogen exposure. Rather than using new phenotypic data, the later analysis identified candidate immune exposures from TCR beta sequences and from how often those sequences occurred across donors. In a later analysis, previously published TCR beta repertoires from several hundred donors were re-analyzed and high-resolution HLA genotyping was added so that TCR occurrence patterns could be studied.

This clone is termed medium-sized (0.01 to 0.1%). There is no known antigen for this receptor. Qualities for individual bases were not recorded, and no much larger clone is one base off. The library was built by means of the immunoSEQ multiplex PCR assay. A mixture of 60 forward primers for TCR Vbeta segments and 13 reverse primers for TCR Jbeta segments was used in the multiplex PCR. The CDR3 region of rearranged TCR beta genes was amplified from genomic DNA by a multiplex PCR assay. On the Illumina HiSeq System, the amplified TCR beta libraries were sequenced as 87-base-pair reads. The original methods were these. A later analysis counted about 80 million unique TCR beta chains across the 550 to 700 repertoires, and 10 million to 11 million of these chains were shared by at least two donors. A nearest-neighbor algorithm error-corrected the raw reads and collapsed the reads into unique sequences, merging closely related sequences to remove PCR and sequencing errors. CDR3 sequences were aligned to IMGT reference sequences to assign V, D and J gene segments. For a sequence to be retained, at least a six-nucleotide match to both a V gene segment and a J gene segment was required. A rearrangement counted as productive if the CDR3 had no stop codons and remained in frame with V and J, and every other rearrangement counted as non-productive. CDR3 was defined by IMGT convention, running from the second conserved V-encoded cysteine to the conserved J-encoded phenylalanine. In an earlier analysis of around 570 of the donors, sequences lacking an unambiguous match to a single V gene segment were excluded. In an earlier analysis of 587 of the donors, a V segment was called functional when productive rearrangements were above 56.7%, and segregating when the standard deviation between donors exceeded 5%. To diagnose cytomegalovirus status from the catalog of TCR beta chain sequences, a statistical classification framework was built. In a later analysis, V and J genes were assigned by comparing TCR nucleotide sequences against IMGT/GENE-DB human TR gene sequences. The TCRdist pipeline was used in a later analysis to assign CDR3 sequences and most-parsimonious VDJ recombination scenarios. In a later analysis, each TCR beta chain was defined by its CDR3 amino acid sequence together with its V-gene family, and reads without a unique V-gene family were excluded. As a way to deal with suspected cross-contamination and a sequencing artifact, a later analysis dropped hundreds of nucleotide sequences that were highly shared and had low generation probability. In a later analysis, a clonal expansion index for each public chain was calculated from normalized within-repertoire ranks of inferred template counts. In a later analysis, generation probabilities were computed using a VDJ recombination model fitted to out-of-frame rearrangements, and the results were checked against IGoR. In a later analysis, hypergeometric tests were used to score TCR-TCR, TCR-HLA and TCR-CMV co-occurrence, with a repertoire-size bias correction applied to TCR pairs. To estimate false discovery rates, a later analysis permuted the HLA or CMV assignments 20 times. In a later analysis, co-occurring TCRs were grouped using DBSCAN, and TCRdist sequence similarity was added for clustering within HLA-allele-positive subsets. For co-occurrence clustering, repertoires with fewer than 30,000 or more than 120,000 public chains were excluded, along with about five repertoires with anomalous nucleotide sharing. TCRdb provides this immuneACCESS table in a form limited to in-frame rearrangements. Some clones are lacking; in checked studies, under half of them reflect an unresolved V gene, and why the rest are absent is not known. The V and J calls and clone size are taken from that table; D and trimming were inferred from the DNA. Present in this sample are about 200,000 clones, more than 65% of which were seen just once. Clones ranked in the top ten supply approximately 0.63% of the sample.

The cohort was made up of about 610 healthy bone marrow donors. At the time of sampling, every cohort member was nominally healthy, though immune exposures that went unrecorded were likely present. The donor was CMV seronegative and belonged to the group of several hundred seronegative cohort members. A peripheral blood sample was provided by each donor, and peripheral blood mononuclear cells were used for TCR beta sequencing. The Qiagen DNeasy Blood Extraction Kit was used to extract genomic DNA from the blood cell samples. Counted from cysteine to phenylalanine, this CDR3 has 15 amino acids. This entry keeps only the CDR3 DNA: 45 bases, framed from base 1. Looking up the germline V gene (reference sequence) yields CDR1 LNHNV and CDR2 YYDKDF. The junction shows trimming of 5 bases on V and 7 bases on J, and the gene matches do not reach 12 bases of it. What the study reported, not specific to this receptor: Broadly in line with IMGT annotations, most TCR beta V segments showed up in productive rearrangements about 90% or about 30% of the time in an earlier analysis of 450 to 750 of the donors. Several of the top co-occurrence clusters appeared to be linked to parvovirus B19, influenza, CMV and Epstein-Barr virus, according to a later analysis. Presence/absence analyses assumed roughly uniform sequencing depth across donors, an assumption that may not hold. The sequencing pipeline was judged likely to have produced a cluster of highly shared sequence variants as a technical artifact. In vitro tests confirmed that a few of the cytomegalovirus-associated TCR beta chains recognize cytomegalovirus antigens. Cytomegalovirus status was reported to be diagnosed by the classifier with high specificity and sensitivity in both the original and validation cohorts. V-gene and J-gene trimming of TCR beta chains was associated with a missense DCLRE1C variant in a later genetic analysis, and the association was replicated in an independent cohort. A further reported finding was that TCR beta sequences accurately predicted the HLA-A and HLA-B alleles for most subjects in the first cohort. The authors suggested that the approach could potentially be generalized to other disease states and immunological phenotypes. A later analysis found that TCR association rates varied across HLA loci, with DRB1 alleles showing the most associated TCRs and HLA-C alleles the fewest. Correlated functional status among segregating V segments might be attributable to linkage disequilibrium, but an unknown experimental factor could not be ruled out. When HLA alleles, especially DR and DQ, strongly co-occurred, attributing TCR associations to individual alleles was difficult. At a false discovery rate of 0.05, a later analysis linked 16,951 TCR beta sequences to specific HLA alleles. A total of about 150 TCR beta chains were listed by the study as associated with cytomegalovirus. Because HLA typing was unavailable for some donors at each locus, only the typed subset was used in association tests. Some IMGT-functional V segments, including TRBV6-2 and TRBV6-3, could not be distinguished by the 87-base-pair reads and were therefore excluded. In a later genetic analysis, fewer N-insertions in productive TCRs were reported among donors in an Asian-associated ancestry cluster than the roughly 700-donor mean. CMV serostatus was the only immune exposure information available for the cohort. Most CMV-associated TCR beta chains appeared to be HLA-restricted in a later analysis, and the HLA associations seemed to be driven largely by CMV exposure. In a later analysis, HLA-associated TCR beta chains showed more clonal expansion and lower generation probabilities than non-associated chains that were equally common. Across donors, most TCR sequences were observed very rarely, whereas some public TCRs were present in many individuals. This cohort had only TCR beta chains sequenced, and the lack of alpha or paired-chain data limited which features could be detected. Seventeen rarely observed V segments, including chromosome 9 orphons, were excluded from the earlier analysis of approximately 500 of the donors because counts were too low.

The rearranged chain carries TRBV15 and TRBJ1-2; the central 8 bases match TRBD1. The specimen was PBMCs. The receptor was derived from a man aged 18 to 30 in good health and CMV-seronegative. The nucleotide sequence reads as follows: TGTGCCACCAGCGGGCAGGGGGCCTCTCCGGGTGGCTACACCTTC. Its protein is CATSGQGASPGGYTF. This CDR3, with the reference TRBV15 and TRBJ1-2 proteins standing in past its ends, gives the full variable domain DAMVIQNPRYQVTQFGKPVTLSCSQTLNHNVMYWYQQKSSQAPKLLFHYYDKDFNNEADTPDNFQSRRPNTSFCFLDIRSPGLGDTAMYLCATSGQGASPGGYTFGSGTRLTVV.